The source of this T cell receptor (beta chain) is a study of blood T cell repertoires in COVID-19 (dated by TCRdb to about 2020). General notes on the study: Samples from collaborators originated in the United States, Italy and Spain and spanned both the acute and convalescent phases of COVID-19. Samples were obtained from the ongoing ImmuneRACE study (first 160 participants) and from about 1,300 subjects provided by 6 global collaborators. The repertoires were made available in a free public database intended to serve as a resource for research on the immune response to SARS-CoV-2. Where HLA class I and class II types were available, the types were taken from metadata supplied by the sample provider, not from assay-based typing. The prospective study material was composed of cDNA or gDNA derived from T cells, B-cell-depleted T cells, or PBMCs. Nearly every sample came with metadata listing a de-identified subject ID, COVID-19 status, age in years and sex. Deeply sampled blood TCRbeta repertoires from subjects exposed to, actively infected with, or recovered from COVID-19 were included in the dataset. Overall study results and their limits: The quantity of clinical and demographic metadata differed by source and by participant and was supplied without curation.

The collaborating institutions used their own protocols to collect whole blood in K2EDTA tubes. Collaborator samples were shipped for TCRbeta analysis as frozen whole blood, isolated PBMCs, or DNA extracted from either sample type. This clone was seen more than once but under ten times. Its antigen remains undetermined. The record has no base qualities; no much larger clone is one base away. TCRbeta CDR3 regions were amplified from genomic DNA using the immunoSEQ Assay, a bias-controlled multiplex PCR. On the study's bioinformatics: The number of nucleated cells in each sample was estimated from the amplification of reference gene primers within the assay. To quantify the absolute abundance of each unique TCRbeta CDR3 rearrangement, sequence reads were collapsed and filtered. For each sample, productive Simpson clonality was calculated by taking the square root of Simpson's diversity index across productive rearrangements. TCRdb limited this immuneACCESS table to in-frame rearrangements with V and J called. A share of clones is missing; checked studies link under half to unresolved V genes, and the rest is unexplained. V, J and clone size reflect that table, while D and trimming were determined from the DNA. The sample records tens of thousands of clones, around 83% of which are singletons. Just under 45% of the sample rests with the top ten.

Relative to germline, V is 7 bases shorter and J is 2 bases shorter, with 18 bases between their ends. The CDR3 sequence holds 16 residues, the cysteine and phenylalanine included. The entry retains the CDR3 DNA only, 48 bases that are in frame from base 1. The germline V gene encodes CDR1 MNHNY and CDR2 SVGAGI (reference sequence). This receptor chain uses TRBV6-6 and TRBJ1-5, and possibly TRBD1, on 5 matching bases. The receptor comes from a woman aged 80 or over with acute or convalescent COVID-19. Sequencing was performed on peripheral blood. The nucleotide sequence reads TGTGCCAGCACCAACATGGGCGGGGGTGGCAATCAGCCCCAGCATTTT. Translated, it gives CASTNMGGGGNQPQHF.